One and the same sample provided the 28 T cell receptor beta chains below, sequenced in a study of high-grade serous ovarian cancer treatment subgroups. The repertoire was sequenced with immunoSEQ multiplex PCR; TCRdb's copy has only in-frame clones and lacks some. Among roughly 15,000 clones listed, 85% to 90% were seen once. Tumor tissue was taken before any definitive surgery or chemotherapy was given. The sample was tumor tissue. These receptors originate from a human donor with high-grade serous ovarian cancer.

The gene calls are TRBV7-2 and TRBJ2-3; 13 nucleotides line up with TRBD2. From germline, CDR1 is SGHTA and CDR2 FQGNSA. The J segment lost 0 bases and the V segment lost 4 bases, leaving 4 bases of the junction unmatched. This CDR3 region has 17 residues. The CDR3 bases are TGTGCCAGCAGCTCGGGACTAGCGGGGATAAGCACAGATACGCAGTATTTT. Protein: CASSSGLAGISTDTQYF.

This chain joins TRBV28 and TRBJ2-5; D is perhaps TRBD1 (5 bases). Germline V gene sequence: CDR1 MDHEN, CDR2 SYDVKM. V lost 4 bases and J 4 bases, leaving 16 bases between the germline ends. There are 15 residues in the CDR3. CDR3 in amino acids: CASSSPGAGLETQYF. The CDR3 DNA is TGTGCCAGCAGTTCCCCCGGCGCAGGGCTAGAGACCCAGTACTTC.

The rearrangement joins TRBV2 to TRBJ2-5; D tentatively reads TRBD1 or TRBD2 (6 bases each). Trimming removed 3 bases at V and 5 bases at J, with 13 bases between. This CDR3 spans 14 amino acids. The germline V gene has CDR1 SNHLY and CDR2 FYNNEI. CDR3 sequence: CASSEGQRGETQYF. CDR3 DNA: TGTGCCAGCAGTGAGGGACAACGGGGGGAGACCCAGTACTTC.

The chain recombines TRBV6-1 with TRBJ2-1, with TRBD1 identical over 7 bases. The CDR3 contains 14 residues. Germline loops: CDR1 MNHNS, CDR2 SASEGT. V dropped 7 bases and J dropped 3; count of bases not matched to a gene: 6. The CDR3 sequence: CASTTGTDYNEQFF. In DNA, the CDR3 is TGTGCCAGCACGACCGGGACAGACTACAATGAGCAGTTCTTC.

The V and J genes are TRBV18 and TRBJ1-6; no firm D call. The CDR3 has 14 amino acids. Trimming took off 2 bases at V and 7 bases at J, with 9 bases between the two ends. Per germline, CDR1 KGHSH and CDR2 LQKENI. The CDR3, as DNA: TGTGCCAGCTCACCAAAGGAGGGAAATTCACCCCTCCACTTT. Translated: CASSPKEGNSPLHF.

This clone has only a few counts. V and J are TRBV2 and TRBJ1-4; D not certain. The CDR3 is 14 amino acids. The germline V gene has CDR1 SNHLY and CDR2 FYNNEI. The V end lost 0 bases, the J end lost 13 bases, and 15 bases lay between the germline ends. The CDR3 nucleotides read TGTGCCAGCAGTGAAGCGGCTGGGCCTAAGGGACTGTTTTTT. It is translated as CASSEAAGPKGLFF.

The chain employs TRBV7-9 and TRBJ2-5, with D perhaps matching TRBD1 (7 bases). This CDR3 is 15 amino acids long. V was shortened by 6 bases and J by 4 bases, with 18 bases between the two germline ends. Germline CDR1 and CDR2: SEHNR and FQNEAQ (reference sequence). CDR3 in DNA: TGTGCCAGCAGTGATTGGCAGGGGGGACCAGAGACCCAGTACTTC. Translating it yields CASSDWQGGPETQYF.

The chain employs TRBV2 and TRBJ1-6; the D is unclear. This CDR3 spans 14 amino acids. V gave up 7 bases and J gave up 6 bases, with 13 bases separating them. CDR1 is SNHLY and CDR2 is FYNNEI in the germline V gene. The chain's CDR3 is CASNSISANSPLHF. The CDR3 coding sequence is TGTGCCAGCAACTCCATTTCAGCTAATTCACCCCTCCACTTT.

The chain links TRBV15 to TRBJ1-5; D not certain. V was shortened by 1 base and J by 5 bases, with 15 bases between the two germline ends. Germline V gives CDR1 LNHNV, CDR2 YYDKDF (reference sequence). The CDR3 loop spans 16 amino acids. DNA for the CDR3: TGTGCCACCAGCAGAGCCCTATTAGGCAATGATCAGCCCCAGCATTTT. It translates to CATSRALLGNDQPQHF.

V and J are TRBV6-5 and TRBJ1-6; D is uncertain. The V gene's germline CDR1 is MNHEY and CDR2 SVGAGI. The germline V and J ends were trimmed by 6 bases and 8 bases, with 17 bases remaining between them. The CDR3 is 15 amino acids. DNA of the CDR3: TGTGCCAGCAGCCCGGTCATGCAGGTTTATTCACCCCTCCACTTT. Translated: CASSPVMQVYSPLHF.

This clone was observed once. The rearrangement links TRBV6-5 to TRBJ2-3; D unresolved. Germline V gene data show CDR1 as MNHEY and CDR2 as SVGAGI. V lost 2 bases and J lost 8, with 8 bases in between. The CDR3 runs 12 residues. The CDR3 protein is CASSYADGTQYF. The CDR3 bases are TGTGCCAGCAGTTACGCGGATGGTACGCAGTATTTT.

The V call is TRBV2, the J call TRBJ1-4; TRBD1 is a possible D gene (6 bases). The CDR3 is 13 amino acids. CDR1 and CDR2 (germline): SNHLY, FYNNEI. Trimming took off 9 bases at V and 7 bases at J, with 15 bases between the two ends. The CDR3 DNA is TGTGCCAGTGCGGGGGGCCGGGGTGAAAAACTGTTTTTT. It codes for CASAGGRGEKLFF.

V gene TRBV4-3 combines with J gene TRBJ2-3; 7 bases fit TRBD2. CDR3 length equals 14 residues. Germline CDR1 reads LGHNA; CDR2 reads YSLEER. V lost 0 bases and J lost 6; bases outside the gene matches: 3. The CDR3 DNA follows: TGCGCCAGCAGCCAAGATTGGGGGGGGGATACGCAGTATTTT. As protein: CASSQDWGGDTQYF.

The rearrangement links TRBV4-1 to TRBJ2-7; 8 bases match TRBD1. The CDR3 is 17 residues long. V trimming: 4 bases; J trimming: 3 bases; junction bases outside the gene matches: 14. Germline loops: CDR1 MGHRA, CDR2 YSYEKL. The CDR3 region has the DNA TGCGCCAGCAGCCCCCATGGAGGACAGGGACAACTCTACGAGCAGTACTTC. It encodes CASSPHGGQGQLYEQYF.

This clone appeared a few times. The chain carries TRBV7-9 and TRBJ2-2; D unresolved. Per germline, CDR1 SEHNR and CDR2 FQNEAQ (reference sequence). With 5 bases removed from V and 6 bases from J, the gap between germline ends came to 13 bases. The CDR3 runs 14 residues. The CDR3 here is CASSLVSTSGELFF. In DNA, the CDR3 is TGTGCCAGCAGCCTCGTGAGTACGTCCGGGGAGCTGTTTTTT.

Only one count was recorded for this clone. The chain uses TRBV9 and TRBJ1-2, with 9 bases fitting TRBD1. There are 16 residues in the CDR3. Germline V gives CDR1 SGDLS, CDR2 YYNGEE. With 0 bases clipped from V and 7 bases from J, the junction kept 10 bases outside the gene matches. The CDR3 DNA reads as TGTGCCAGCAGCGTAGATCCCGGGACAGGGTCGTCTGGCTACACCTTC. It codes for CASSVDPGTGSSGYTF.

J is TRBJ2-1 and V is TRBV7-3; 11 bases agree with TRBD2. The CDR3 consists of 13 residues. The V gene's germline CDR1 is SGHTA and CDR2 FQGTGA. Trimming removed 1 base from V and 12 bases from J; junction bases left unmatched: 2. CDR3 bases: TGTGCCAGCAGCTTAAATCTAGCGGGGGGGCAGTTCTTC. Its protein product is CASSLNLAGGQFF. The full variable domain, in which reference TRBV7-3 and TRBJ2-1 provide the parts outside the CDR3, is GAGVSQTPSNKVTEKGKYVELRCDPISGHTALYWYRQSLGQGPEFLIYFQGTGAADDSGLPNDRFFAVRPEGSVSTLKIQRTERGDSAVYLCASSLNLAGGQFFGPGTRLTVL.

The CDR3 DNA sequence: TGTGCCAGCAGCTTAGGATTGGGAAGACGGGTTACAGATACGCAGTATTTT. Its protein product is CASSLGLGRRVTDTQYF. The gene calls are TRBV11-2 and TRBJ2-3; D ambiguous. Trimming pared 1 base from V and 3 bases from J, leaving 17 bases between. The CDR3 has 17 residues. The germline CDR1 and CDR2 sequences are SGHAT and FQNNGV.

J is TRBJ1-3 and V is TRBV7-9; D call uncertain. This CDR3 comprises 14 residues. The V gene lost 11 bases and the J gene lost 2 bases, with 16 bases spanning the gap. Per the germline V gene, CDR1 is SEHNR and CDR2 is FQNEAQ (reference sequence). The CDR3: CALNDGFTGNTIYF. DNA for the CDR3: TGTGCCCTAAACGATGGGTTTACTGGAAACACCATATATTTT.

This clone was recorded only once. The V gene is TRBV7-9, the J gene TRBJ2-1; tentative D call: TRBD2 (5 bases). The CDR3 contains 16 residues. V was cut by 4 bases and J by 1 base, with 14 bases left in between. The germline CDR1 and CDR2 sequences are SEHNR and FQNEAQ (reference sequence). CDR3 sequence: CASSSLVPSSYNEQFF. As DNA, the CDR3 is TGTGCCAGCAGCTCACTAGTCCCTTCATCCTACAATGAGCAGTTCTTC.

This sequence joins TRBV7-2 and TRBJ1-2; D perhaps matches TRBD1 (6 bases). The germline V gene encodes CDR1 SGHTA and CDR2 FQGNSA. With 2 bases removed from V and 5 bases from J, the gap between germline ends came to 9 bases. The CDR3 extends over 13 amino acids. CDR3 amino acids: CASSLIGQYGYTF. CDR3 in DNA: TGTGCCAGCAGCTTAATTGGACAGTATGGCTACACCTTC.

The V and J genes are TRBV19 and TRBJ1-6, with D perhaps TRBD1 (5 bases). V lost 10 bases, J lost 9 bases, and 22 bases lay in between. CDR1 and CDR2 from the germline V gene are LNHDA and SQIVND (reference sequence). The CDR3 consists of 15 residues. The CDR3: CATRGILGGGSPLHF. CDR3 nucleotide sequence: TGTGCCACCCGTGGGATCCTCGGGGGGGGTTCACCCCTCCACTTT.

In its sample, this clone was seen a few times. J is TRBJ1-2 and V is TRBV7-9; D perhaps matches TRBD1 (5 bases). The CDR3 sequence is 12 residues long. V was shortened by 7 bases and J by 7 bases, with 13 bases between the two germline ends. Germline assignment: CDR1 SEHNR and CDR2 FQNEAQ (reference sequence). The CDR3 bases are TGTGCCAGCACCCCCAACAGGCTTGGCTACACCTTC. It is translated as CASTPNRLGYTF.

The count of this clone is one. The chain is built from TRBV20-1 and TRBJ2-5; TRBD2 might be the D (5 bases). The CDR3 runs to 11 residues. In germline, CDR1 is DFQATT, CDR2 SNEGSKA (reference sequence). The V end was cut by 3 bases, the J end by 7 bases, with 9 bases between. CDR3 in DNA: TGCAGTGCTAGGGCGGGCGTGACCCAGTACTTC. It yields the protein CSARAGVTQYF.

The chain links TRBV5-6 to TRBJ1-4, with D possibly matching TRBD1 (6 bases). The CDR3 loop spans 15 amino acids. V was shortened by 2 bases and J by 6 bases, with 14 bases between the two germline ends. Germline assignment: CDR1 SGHDT and CDR2 YYEEEE. CDR3 sequence (DNA): TGTGCCAGCAGCTTAACAGGGACCCACGATGAAAAACTGTTTTTT. It specifies CASSLTGTHDEKLFF.

V is TRBV5-1 and J is TRBJ2-1; 11 positions agree with TRBD2. V lost 4 bases and J lost 1; bases outside the gene matches: 13. Germline V lookup: CDR1 SGHRS, CDR2 YFSETQ. The CDR3 is made up of 19 amino acids. The CDR3 DNA reads as TGCGCCAGCAGCCAAGACGGATTAGCGGGGGGGCCGTCCTACAATGAGCAGTTCTTC. Protein: CASSQDGLAGGPSYNEQFF.

The chain is built from TRBV13 and TRBJ1-5, with 10 bases identical to TRBD1. Losses at the gene ends were 5 bases for V and 6 bases for J; bases not matched to a gene: 4. The CDR3 totals 14 residues. Per the germline V gene, CDR1 is PRHDT and CDR2 is FYEKMQ (reference sequence). Here the CDR3 reads CASSRGTGAQPQHF. The CDR3 DNA reads TGTGCCAGCAGCCGAGGGACAGGGGCTCAGCCCCAGCATTTT. Full variable domain (missing parts from reference TRBV13 and TRBJ1-5): AAGVIQSPRHLIKEKRETATLKCYPIPRHDTVYWYQQGPGQDPQFLISFYEKMQSDKGSIPDRFSAQQFSDYHSELNMSSLELGDSALYFCASSRGTGAQPQHFGDGTRLSIL.

The J gene is TRBJ1-1, the V gene TRBV10-1; 8 bases line up with TRBD1. The CDR3 has 15 residues. V was pared by 8 bases and J by 9 bases, with 17 bases of the junction left unmatched. CDR1 is WNHNN and CDR2 is SYGVQD in the germline V gene (reference sequence). The CDR3 DNA reads as TGCGCCAGCCGATCAGACAGGGGACTCAATTCACAAGCTTTCTTT. The encoded protein is CASRSDRGLNSQAFF.